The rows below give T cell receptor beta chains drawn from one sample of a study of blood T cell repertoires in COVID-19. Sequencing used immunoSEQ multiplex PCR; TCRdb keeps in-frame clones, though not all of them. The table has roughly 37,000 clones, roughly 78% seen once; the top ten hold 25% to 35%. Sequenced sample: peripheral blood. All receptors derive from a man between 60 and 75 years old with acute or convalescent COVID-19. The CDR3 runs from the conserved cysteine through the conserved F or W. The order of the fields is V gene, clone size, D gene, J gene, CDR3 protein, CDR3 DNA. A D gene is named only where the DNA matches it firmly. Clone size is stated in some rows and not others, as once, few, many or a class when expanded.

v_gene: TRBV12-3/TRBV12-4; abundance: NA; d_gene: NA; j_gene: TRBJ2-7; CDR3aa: CASSPGLPYEQYF; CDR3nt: TGTGCCAGCAGTCCGGGACTTCCCTACGAGCAGTACTTC
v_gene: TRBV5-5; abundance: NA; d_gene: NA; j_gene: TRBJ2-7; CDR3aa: CASSLTLSYEQYF; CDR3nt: TGTGCCAGCAGCTTGACTCTCTCCTACGAGCAGTACTTC
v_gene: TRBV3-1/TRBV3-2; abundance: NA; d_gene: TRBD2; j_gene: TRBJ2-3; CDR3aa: CASSRNPSGTTDTQYF; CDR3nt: TGTGCCAGCAGCCGAAACCCTAGCGGGACCACAGATACGCAGTATTTT
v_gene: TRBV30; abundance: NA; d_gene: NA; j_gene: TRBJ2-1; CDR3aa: CAWYLYNEQFF; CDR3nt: TGTGCCTGGTATCTTTACAATGAGCAGTTCTTC
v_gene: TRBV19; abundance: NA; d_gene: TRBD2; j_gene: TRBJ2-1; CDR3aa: CASSMGLAVNEQFF; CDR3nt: TGTGCCAGTAGTATGGGACTAGCGGTTAATGAGCAGTTCTTC
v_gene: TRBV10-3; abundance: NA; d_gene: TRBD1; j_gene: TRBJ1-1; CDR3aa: CAISELTQGTEAFF; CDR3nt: TGTGCCATCAGTGAGTTGACACAGGGGACTGAAGCTTTCTTT
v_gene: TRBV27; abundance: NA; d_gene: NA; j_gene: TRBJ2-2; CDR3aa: CASRGSRTGELFF; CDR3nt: TGTGCCAGCAGGGGGAGTCGCACCGGGGAGCTGTTTTTT
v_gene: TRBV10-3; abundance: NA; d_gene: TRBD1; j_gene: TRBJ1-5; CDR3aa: CAISEPPRGQVNSNQPQHF; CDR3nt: TGTGCCATCAGTGAGCCACCCAGGGGGCAGGTCAATAGCAATCAGCCCCAGCATTTT
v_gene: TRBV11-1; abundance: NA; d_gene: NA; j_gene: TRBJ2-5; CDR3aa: CASSSGETQYF; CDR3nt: TGTGCCAGCAGCTCAGGAGAGACCCAGTACTTC
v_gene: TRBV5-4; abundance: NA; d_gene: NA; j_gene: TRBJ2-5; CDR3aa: CASSLSETQYF; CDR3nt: TGTGCCAGCAGTCTTAGTGAGACCCAGTACTTC
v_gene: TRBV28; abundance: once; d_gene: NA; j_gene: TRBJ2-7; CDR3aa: CASSFYRTAIEQYF; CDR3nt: TGTGCCAGCAGTTTCTACAGGACAGCCATCGAGCAGTACTTC
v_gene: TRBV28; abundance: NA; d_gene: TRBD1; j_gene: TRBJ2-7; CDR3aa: CASQDRGGDEQYF; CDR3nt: TGTGCCAGCCAGGACAGGGGGGGCGACGAGCAGTACTTC